Below, one T cell receptor (beta chain) is given with its context. The antigen is undetermined. The entry originates in a study of T cell responses to AZD1222 COVID-19 vaccine. Study-wide findings and caveats: Spike as a whole was targeted by vaccine-associated CD4 TCRs, dominant at 160-218 and 743-854. Only five or six individuals given AZD1222 were seropositive at baseline.

Germline V gene lookup returns CDR1 SGHDT and CDR2 YYEEEE. V lost 2 bases, J lost 2 bases, and 11 bases lay in between. The CDR3 covers 15 residues. Some clones are missing from TCRdb's copy, which holds only in-frame ones; the method was immunoSEQ multiplex PCR. The data show approximately 140,000 clones, more than 80% seen once. The sequence was collected from an adult who received the AZD1222 COVID-19 vaccine. The rearrangement links TRBV5-6 to TRBJ1-5; TRBD1 is a possible D gene (5 bases). The material sequenced was peripheral blood, taken 28 days after the second AZD1222 dose. For the CDR3, the DNA is TGTGCCAGCAGCTTTACCGGGGGTGGCAATCAGCCCCAGCATTTT. Its translation is CASSFTGGGNQPQHF.